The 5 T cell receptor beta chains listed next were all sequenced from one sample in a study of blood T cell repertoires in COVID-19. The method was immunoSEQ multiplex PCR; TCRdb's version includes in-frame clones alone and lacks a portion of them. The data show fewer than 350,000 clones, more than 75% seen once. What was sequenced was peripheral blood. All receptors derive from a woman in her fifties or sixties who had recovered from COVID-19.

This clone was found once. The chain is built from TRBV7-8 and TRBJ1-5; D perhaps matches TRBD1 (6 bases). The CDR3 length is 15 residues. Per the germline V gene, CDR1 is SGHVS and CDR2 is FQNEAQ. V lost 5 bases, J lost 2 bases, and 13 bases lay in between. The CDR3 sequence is CASSPRTARNQPQHF. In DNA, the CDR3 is TGTGCCAGCAGCCCCCGGACAGCCCGCAATCAGCCCCAGCATTTT.

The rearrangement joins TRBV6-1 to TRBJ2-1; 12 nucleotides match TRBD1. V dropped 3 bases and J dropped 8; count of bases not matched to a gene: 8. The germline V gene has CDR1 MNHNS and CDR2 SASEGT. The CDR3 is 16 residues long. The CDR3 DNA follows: TGTGCCAGCAGTGACGTCCGGGACAGGGGGCACGATGAGCAGTTCTTC. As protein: CASSDVRDRGHDEQFF.

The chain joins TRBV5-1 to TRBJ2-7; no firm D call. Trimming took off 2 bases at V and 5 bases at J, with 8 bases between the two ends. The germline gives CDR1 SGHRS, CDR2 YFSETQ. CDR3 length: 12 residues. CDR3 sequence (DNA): TGCGCCAGCAGCTTTGGTGGCCACGAGCAGTACTTC. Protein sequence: CASSFGGHEQYF.

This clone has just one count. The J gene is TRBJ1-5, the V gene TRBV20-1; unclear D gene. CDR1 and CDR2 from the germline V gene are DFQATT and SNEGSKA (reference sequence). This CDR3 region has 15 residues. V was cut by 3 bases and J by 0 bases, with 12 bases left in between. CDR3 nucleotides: TGCAGTGCTAGTAAGACTGGTTATAGCAATCAGCCCCAGCATTTT. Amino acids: CSASKTGYSNQPQHF.

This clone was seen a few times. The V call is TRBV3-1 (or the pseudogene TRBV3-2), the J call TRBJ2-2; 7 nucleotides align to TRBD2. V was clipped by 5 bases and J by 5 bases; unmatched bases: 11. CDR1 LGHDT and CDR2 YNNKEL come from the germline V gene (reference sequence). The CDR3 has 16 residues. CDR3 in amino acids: CASSDRHGSGTGELFF. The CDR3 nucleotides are TGTGCCAGCAGCGACCGTCACGGTAGCGGGACCGGGGAGCTGTTTTTT.